This note documents a single T cell receptor beta chain sequence. The method was immunoSEQ multiplex PCR; TCRdb's version includes in-frame clones alone and lacks a portion of them. The sample contains about 200,000 clones, about 90% of which appear only once. The CDR3 length is 16 residues. V shed 3 bases and J shed 8 bases, with 22 bases lying between them. The V gene's germline CDR1 is MGHRA and CDR2 YSYEKL. This sample is drawn from a study of control samples from healthy donors and cancer patients. The chain is built from TRBV4-1 and TRBJ1-2; D is possibly TRBD1 (6 bases). What was sequenced was blood. The TCR sequence derives from a man aged 30 to 45 in good health. CDR3 residues: CASSHAGEGRRGGYTF. CDR3 coding DNA: TGCGCCAGCAGCCACGCGGGGGAGGGGCGCAGGGGCGGCTACACCTTC.